Each of the 31 T cell receptor beta chains below was sequenced from the same sample in a study of cytomegalovirus exposure and HLA in healthy donors. PCR amplification relied on 60 Vbeta primers (plus 13 Jbeta primers). The protocol was immunoSEQ multiplex PCR, while the TCRdb copy is restricted to in-frame clones and leaves out a portion. This table holds some 120,000 clones, around 9% found once. Sequences were obtained from PBMCs. The receptors stem from a man aged 40-49 years in good health and CMV-seronegative.

The V and J genes are TRBV27 and TRBJ2-7; 7 bases line up with TRBD1. This CDR3 contains 14 residues. Germline trimming cut 7 bases from V and 5 bases from J; bases unmatched to any gene: 11. CDR1 is MNHEY, CDR2 SMNVEV, per germline (reference sequence). CDR3 amino acids: CASKRQGEMDEQYF. DNA of the CDR3: TGTGCCAGCAAAAGACAGGGTGAAATGGACGAGCAGTACTTC.

The rearrangement uses TRBV7-9 and TRBJ2-2, with 7 nucleotides matching TRBD1. V dropped 7 bases and J dropped 6; count of bases not matched to a gene: 8. CDR1 and CDR2 (germline): SEHNR, FQNEAQ (reference sequence). The CDR3 is made up of 14 amino acids. CDR3 nucleotide sequence: TGTGCCAGCACCCCCAGGGGGAGATCCGGGGAGCTGTTTTTT. It is translated as CASTPRGRSGELFF. Based on the CDR3 plus reference TRBV7-9 and TRBJ2-2, the full variable domain is DTGVSQNPRHKITKRGQNVTFRCDPISEHNRLYWYRQTLGQGPEFLTYFQNEAQLEKSRLLSDRFSAERPKGSFSTLEIQRTEQGDSAMYLCASTPRGRSGELFFGEGSRLTVL.

This sequence joins TRBV5-1 and TRBJ2-2, with D unresolved. Germline V lookup: CDR1 SGHRS, CDR2 YFSETQ. The CDR3 runs 14 residues. Trimming took off 3 bases at V and 4 bases at J, with 10 bases between the two ends. The CDR3 sequence: CASSSIPGTGELFF. The DNA of the CDR3 is TGCGCCAGCAGCTCGATACCAGGCACCGGGGAGCTGTTTTTT.

The gene calls are TRBV4-1 and TRBJ1-1, with TRBD1 as a possible D gene (5 bases). Trimming took off 2 bases at V and 4 bases at J, with 11 bases between the two ends. Germline CDR1 reads MGHRA; CDR2 reads YSYEKL. The CDR3 spans 14 residues. CDR3 amino acids: CASSQHQGITEAFF. The CDR3 DNA reads TGCGCCAGCAGCCAACATCAGGGAATCACTGAAGCTTTCTTT.

This clone turned up a few times. V gene TRBV6-5 combines with J gene TRBJ2-1; D is unclear. This CDR3 is built from 13 residues. The ends were cut back, 5 bases at V and 4 bases at J, with 9 bases in the middle. The germline V gene has CDR1 MNHEY and CDR2 SVGAGI. The CDR3: CASSLGRYNEQFF. The CDR3 coding sequence is TGTGCCAGCAGTCTAGGCAGATACAATGAGCAGTTCTTC.

The V and J genes are TRBV19 and TRBJ2-1; TRBD1 is a possible D gene (5 bases). The CDR3 length is 16 residues. Looked up from germline, CDR1 is LNHDA and CDR2 is SQIVND (reference sequence). The ends were cut back, 6 bases at V and 8 bases at J, with 23 bases in the middle. This CDR3 reads CASSPPGQSLVYEQFF. DNA for the CDR3: TGTGCCAGTAGCCCACCAGGGCAAAGCTTGGTCTATGAGCAGTTCTTC.

This rearrangement joins TRBV6-1 to TRBJ2-7; 11 positions match TRBD1. The CDR3 loop spans 13 amino acids. J lost 4 bases, V lost 6 bases, and 2 bases had no gene match. CDR1 and CDR2 from the germline V gene are MNHNS and SASEGT. The CDR3 region has the DNA TGTGCCAGCAGCCGGGACAGGGGGTACGAGCAGTACTTC. Amino acids: CASSRDRGYEQYF.

The rearrangement uses TRBV2 and TRBJ2-1, with 7 bases fitting TRBD2. The CDR3 covers 14 residues. The germline gives CDR1 SNHLY, CDR2 FYNNEI. J gave up 4 bases and V 4 bases, and 4 bases lay outside the gene matches. The CDR3 loop is CASSGAGRYNEQFF. CDR3 coding DNA: TGTGCCAGCAGTGGAGCGGGGAGATACAATGAGCAGTTCTTC.

In its sample, this clone was seen many times. The chain is built from TRBV6-5 and TRBJ1-5; D is perhaps TRBD1 (5 bases). The CDR3 is 13 residues long. Germline lookup yields CDR1 MNHEY and CDR2 SVGAGI. Trimming removed 5 bases from V and 5 bases from J, with 10 bases in between. Written as DNA, the CDR3 is TGTGCCAGCAGTGAAGGGGCGCATCAGCCCCAGCATTTT. The encoded protein is CASSEGAHQPQHF.

This clone was observed many times. The chain has TRBV4-2 and TRBJ2-3; D possibly corresponds to TRBD1 (5 bases). CDR1 and CDR2 (germline): LGHNA, YNFKEQ. CDR3 length equals 15 residues. Trimming pared 5 bases from V and 2 bases from J, leaving 14 bases between. The CDR3 sequence is CASSTQQGVTDTQYF. CDR3 bases: TGTGCCAGCAGCACCCAACAAGGGGTCACAGATACGCAGTATTTT.

This clone was observed once. The chain recombines TRBV19 with TRBJ2-7; 8 bases line up with TRBD1. In germline, CDR1 is LNHDA, CDR2 SQIVND (reference sequence). The CDR3 is 13 residues long. The trim removed 8 bases at V and 5 bases at J, leaving 8 bases unmatched. The CDR3 sequence: CASHDWTGNEQYF. The CDR3 coding sequence is TGTGCCAGTCACGACTGGACAGGGAACGAGCAGTACTTC.

In this sample, this clone turned up a few times. The chain has TRBV11-2 and TRBJ2-3, with 8 bases that match TRBD2. Germline loops: CDR1 SGHAT, CDR2 FQNNGV. V lost 0 bases, J lost 5 bases, and 7 bases stayed unmatched. The CDR3 runs to 16 residues. The CDR3 region has the DNA TGTGCCAGCAGCTTAGAGCCAGCGGGGGCTGGAGATACGCAGTATTTT. It specifies CASSLEPAGAGDTQYF.

This clone was observed a few times. The chain has TRBV7-9 and TRBJ1-1; 9 positions agree with TRBD1. CDR1 is SEHNR and CDR2 is FQNEAQ in the germline V gene (reference sequence). J was trimmed by 5 bases and V by 5 bases; bases with no gene match: 9. This CDR3 comprises 15 residues. The chain's CDR3 is CASSVLTGGLTEAFF. The CDR3 nucleotides read TGTGCCAGCAGCGTTCTGACAGGGGGATTGACTGAAGCTTTCTTT.

This clone was seen only a few times. Likely a read error: the CDR3 ends without its conserved phenylalanine or tryptophan. The DNA is left out, because the CDR3 cannot be placed on it with certainty; the CDR3 is given as TCRdb lists it. The chain recombines TRBV20-1 with TRBJ1-2; the table's D call of TRBD1 was not tested on the DNA. The germline CDR1 and CDR2 sequences are DFQATT and SNEGSKA (reference sequence). The CDR3 is 10 residues long, counting both termini. The CDR3 sequence is CSAFDTGPGY.

In DNA, the CDR3 is TGTGCCAGCAGCCTGGACAGGGGGGGACAGCCCCAGCATTTT. Protein product: CASSLDRGGQPQHF. The chain carries TRBV6-1 and TRBJ1-5, with TRBD1 matching 10 bases. After removal of 6 bases from V and 7 bases from J, the junction contained 6 bases not matched to a gene. The CDR3 totals 14 residues. Germline CDR1 and CDR2: MNHNS and SASEGT.

This clone was picked up a small number of times. The V gene is TRBV5-1, the J gene TRBJ1-1; TRBD1 agrees at 7 bases. CDR1 and CDR2 (germline): SGHRS, YFSETQ. The V segment lost 0 bases and the J segment 4 bases; nucleotides outside the gene matches: 6. CDR3 length equals 15 residues. CDR3: CASSLGQGLGTEAFF. The CDR3 DNA follows: TGCGCCAGCAGCTTGGGACAGGGCTTGGGCACTGAAGCTTTCTTT.

This clone was counted a few times. V usage is TRBV19 and J usage is TRBJ1-2; 8 bases line up with TRBD1. The CDR3 sequence is 13 residues long. The V gene end was trimmed by 4 bases and the J gene end by 9 bases; junction bases not matched to a gene: 7. Germline loops: CDR1 LNHDA, CDR2 SQIVND (reference sequence). The CDR3 DNA is TGTGCCAGTAGTACCCGGGACAGGCGAAGCTACACCTTC. Amino acid sequence: CASSTRDRRSYTF.

This clone occurred a few times. This chain links TRBV7-9 with TRBJ2-7, with a weak D call TRBD2 (6 bases). The CDR3 has 16 amino acids. CDR1 and CDR2 (germline): SEHNR, FQNEAQ (reference sequence). The V end lost 1 base, the J end lost 5 bases, and 18 bases lay between the germline ends. The CDR3 region has the DNA TGTGCCAGCAGCTTAGGCCCTTTTGACGGGGGACACGAGCAGTACTTC. It yields the protein CASSLGPFDGGHEQYF.

This clone turned up a few times. This chain links TRBV5-1 with TRBJ2-3; possible D gene TRBD1, 7 bases. The CDR3 sequence is 14 residues long. The V end lost 4 bases, the J end lost 2 bases, and 11 bases lay between the germline ends. CDR1 SGHRS and CDR2 YFSETQ come from the germline V gene. The CDR3 DNA follows: TGCGCCAGCAGCGGAGGGACAGTCACAGATACGCAGTATTTT. Translating it yields CASSGGTVTDTQYF.

This clone was counted only a few times. The chain has TRBV7-9 and TRBJ2-1; 9 nucleotides line up with TRBD1. Germline trimming cut 10 bases from V and 7 bases from J; bases unmatched to any gene: 5. The CDR3 is made up of 12 amino acids. The germline V gene encodes CDR1 SEHNR and CDR2 FQNEAQ (reference sequence). The chain's CDR3 is CAIDRGTNEQFF. The CDR3 nucleotides read TGTGCCATCGACAGGGGGACGAATGAGCAGTTCTTC.

This clone was recorded a few times. This chain uses TRBV11-3 with TRBJ2-1, with no clear D. V was cut by 0 bases and J by 7 bases, with 7 bases left in between. CDR3 length: 13 amino acids. Germline V CDR1 and CDR2: SGHNT, YENEEA. The CDR3 loop reads CASSLDAGNEQFF. The CDR3 coding sequence is TGTGCCAGCAGCTTAGATGCCGGGAATGAGCAGTTCTTC.

Of note for this clone: A read error may account for a junction end that differs from germline. The chain joins TRBV4-2 to TRBJ2-7, with TRBD2 identical over 7 bases. Germline V gene data show CDR1 as LGHNA and CDR2 as YNFKEQ. CDR3 size: 13 residues. The CDR3 is CASSQAGRTGLSF. The CDR3 DNA follows: TGTGCCAGCAGCCAAGCCGGGAGGACGGGACTGTCCTTC.

The rearrangement links TRBV13 to TRBJ2-1; 11 bases map to TRBD2. Germline values: CDR1 PRHDT, CDR2 FYEKMQ (reference sequence). The ends lost 1 base at V and 8 bases at J; junction bases unmatched: 4. The length of the CDR3 is 15 residues. The CDR3 DNA reads TGTGCCAGCAGCTTAGTAGCGGGGGGGTTCGATGAGCAGTTCTTC. Amino acids: CASSLVAGGFDEQFF.

This clone was observed a handful of times. CDR3 loop: CASSVGTFTDTQYF. CDR3 DNA: TGTGCCAGCAGCGTTGGGACATTCACAGATACGCAGTATTTT. V gene TRBV9 combines with J gene TRBJ2-3; a possible D gene is TRBD1 (6 bases). From germline, CDR1 is SGDLS and CDR2 YYNGEE. V lost 2 bases and J lost 2, with 9 bases in between. This CDR3 is 14 amino acids long.

This chain connects TRBV6-1 to TRBJ1-5; D gene uncertain. The CDR3 loop spans 15 amino acids. From germline, CDR1 is MNHNS and CDR2 SASEGT. V lost 2 bases to trimming and J lost 0 bases, with 8 bases between them. Here the CDR3 reads CASSELGVSNQPQHF. Written as DNA, the CDR3 is TGTGCCAGCAGTGAACTGGGAGTTAGCAATCAGCCCCAGCATTTT.

This chain connects TRBV6-5 to TRBJ1-4, with 7 positions matching TRBD1. V was pared by 2 bases and J by 8 bases, with 5 bases of the junction left unmatched. This CDR3 is 14 amino acids long. Germline loops: CDR1 MNHEY, CDR2 SVGAGI. The CDR3 DNA reads as TGTGCCAGCAGTTACGGACAGGAGAACGAAAAACTGTTTTTT. It translates to CASSYGQENEKLFF.

This chain uses TRBV4-2 with TRBJ1-1, with D maybe TRBD1 (5 bases). The CDR3 sequence is 13 residues long. With 4 bases removed from V and 1 base from J, the gap between germline ends came to 7 bases. Germline V gene data show CDR1 as LGHNA and CDR2 as YNFKEQ. The CDR3 sequence: CASSPTGNTEAFF. CDR3 nucleotide sequence: TGTGCCAGCAGCCCTACAGGGAACACTGAAGCTTTCTTT.

This clone was recorded a few times. V and J are TRBV5-1 and TRBJ2-7, with D perhaps matching TRBD1 (5 bases). The DNA end favors TRBJ2-5, so the J call may be wrong. CDR3 length: 11 residues. CDR1 is SGHRS and CDR2 is YFSETQ in the germline V gene. This CDR3 reads CASSLTGTQYF. CDR3 coding DNA: TGCGCCAGCAGCTTAACAGGGACCCAGTACTTC.

The J gene is TRBJ2-7, the V gene TRBV6-6; TRBD1 agrees at 10 bases. The trim removed 4 bases at V and 4 bases at J, leaving 7 bases unmatched. The germline V gene encodes CDR1 MNHNY and CDR2 SVGAGI (reference sequence). This CDR3 is built from 15 residues. The DNA for the CDR3 is TGTGCCAGCAGTTTGCCGGGACAGGGGAATTACGAGCAGTACTTC. Its translation: CASSLPGQGNYEQYF.

In this sample, this clone turned up a few times. The chain couples TRBV7-9 to TRBJ2-7; 9 nucleotides line up with TRBD1. J lost 3 bases, V lost 5 bases, and 11 bases had no gene match. The germline CDR1 and CDR2 sequences are SEHNR and FQNEAQ (reference sequence). The CDR3 covers 16 residues. The CDR3 region is CASSIFPGQGLYEQYF. In DNA form, the CDR3 reads TGTGCCAGCAGCATATTTCCGGGACAGGGACTCTACGAGCAGTACTTC.

The V and J genes are TRBV29-1 and TRBJ2-7; 8 nucleotides line up with TRBD1. This CDR3 spans 13 amino acids. The V and J ends lost 6 bases and 3 bases, in that order; junction bases with no gene match: 7. CDR1 SQVTM and CDR2 ANQGSEA come from the germline V gene. In nucleotides, the CDR3 is TGCAGCGTCGTGGACAGGGAGGACTACGAGCAGTACTTC. It codes for CSVVDREDYEQYF.